A selection of T cell receptor beta chains follows, all from one sample in a study of blood T cell repertoires in COVID-19. Profiled with immunoSEQ multiplex PCR; TCRdb holds only in-frame clones, not every one. Among 150,000 to 200,000 clones, roughly 77% were seen once, and the ten largest hold over 5%. Sequenced input: peripheral blood. Receptors were obtained from a woman aged 40 to 50 with COVID-19, enrolled during active disease. Each CDR3 is given with its conserved first and last residue. A D gene is named only where the DNA matches it firmly. Clone size, where shown, is once, few, many, or a class for clones that have expanded.

CDR3aa	CDR3nt	j_gene	d_gene	v_gene	abundance
CASWEGGSGNEQYF	TGTGCCAGCTGGGAAGGCGGGAGCGGTAACGAGCAGTACTTC	TRBJ2-7	TRBD2	TRBV5-4	NA
CASSLQGLETQYF	TGTGCCAGCAGCCTACAGGGGTTAGAGACCCAGTACTTC	TRBJ2-5	TRBD1	TRBV12-3/TRBV12-4	many
CAISEGQVEGYTF	TGTGCCATCAGTGAGGGCCAGGTAGAGGGCTACACCTTC	TRBJ1-2	NA	TRBV10-3	NA
CASSLQPVPLVGQPQHF	TGTGCCAGTTCGTTACAGCCAGTGCCTTTAGTAGGTCAGCCCCAGCATTTT	TRBJ1-5	NA	TRBV19	NA
CASRLTGAKISPLHF	TGTGCCAGCAGGCTGACAGGGGCCAAGATTTCACCCCTCCACTTT	TRBJ1-6	TRBD1	TRBV6-5	NA
CASSLTQAGRKETQYF	TGTGCCAGCAGCCTGACACAGGCGGGACGGAAAGAGACCCAGTACTTC	TRBJ2-5	NA	TRBV3-1/TRBV3-2	NA
CASSLLGEETQYF	TGCGCCAGCAGCTTGTTGGGCGAGGAGACCCAGTACTTC	TRBJ2-5	NA	TRBV5-1	NA
CASSSLREVSEQYF	TGTGCCAGCAGTTCCCTCAGGGAGGTTAGCGAGCAGTACTTC	TRBJ2-7	NA	TRBV28	NA
CASIGWRGSAQYF	TGTGCCAGCATTGGATGGAGGGGTTCGGCCCAGTACTTC	TRBJ2-5	NA	TRBV7-2	NA
CASSLRGDRVEAFF	TGTGCCAGCAGCTTAAGAGGGGACAGGGTGGAAGCTTTCTTT	TRBJ1-1	TRBD1	TRBV7-2	NA
CASSPWTGGPKSEAFF	TGTGCCAGCTCACCCTGGACAGGGGGGCCGAAATCTGAAGCTTTCTTT	TRBJ1-1	TRBD1	TRBV18	NA
CASRPGLAGAGELFF	TGTGCCAGCCGACCCGGACTAGCGGGGGCCGGGGAGCTGTTTTTT	TRBJ2-2	TRBD2	TRBV6-5	few
CASVLVFPGELFF	TGTGCCAGCGTACTAGTTTTTCCCGGGGAGCTGTTTTTT	TRBJ2-2	NA	TRBV6-5	NA
CASSQGGAGTGAYEQYF	TGTGCCAGCAGCCAAGGGGGAGCCGGGACAGGGGCTTACGAGCAGTACTTC	TRBJ2-7	TRBD1	TRBV3-1/TRBV3-2	NA
CASSQVELSGTYEQYF	TGTGCCAGCAGCCAAGTCGAGCTCTCCGGGACCTACGAGCAGTACTTC	TRBJ2-7	NA	TRBV4-2	many
CASSPGQSSTEAFF	TGTGCCAGCTCACCAGGCCAATCCTCCACTGAAGCTTTCTTT	TRBJ1-1	NA	TRBV18	NA
CASSEALASGDEQFF	TGTGCCAGCAGTGAAGCGCTTGCTAGCGGAGATGAGCAGTTCTTC	TRBJ2-1	TRBD2	TRBV2	NA
CASSPPRLAGGLETQYF	TGTGCCAGCAGTCCCCCGCGACTAGCGGGAGGGTTAGAGACCCAGTACTTC	TRBJ2-5	TRBD2	TRBV6-6	few
CASSLSGNTYEQYF	TGTGCCAGCAGCCTATCGGGGAATACCTACGAGCAGTACTTC	TRBJ2-7	NA	TRBV9	NA
CASSPRQIMNTEAFF	TGTGCCAGCAGCCCCCGACAGATTATGAACACTGAAGCTTTCTTT	TRBJ1-1	NA	TRBV9	NA
CASSLTSGNTGELFF	TGTGCCAGCAGCTTGACTAGCGGTAACACCGGGGAGCTGTTTTTT	TRBJ2-2	TRBD2	TRBV11-3	NA
CASSPRQADSGGAGNTEAFF	TGTGCCAGCTCACCGCGACAGGCCGACTCGGGGGGGGCGGGGAACACTGAAGCTTTCTTT	TRBJ1-1	NA	TRBV18	NA
CASSATLQEPYEQYF	TGCGCCAGCAGCGCGACTTTACAGGAACCCTACGAGCAGTACTTC	TRBJ2-7	NA	TRBV5-1	NA
CASSRGDRASLSGNTIYF	TGTGCCAGTAGTAGAGGAGACAGGGCGTCTCTCTCTGGAAACACCATATATTTT	TRBJ1-3	TRBD1	TRBV19	few
CASSMDTGYNNSPLHF	TGTGCCAGCAGCATGGACACGGGCTATAATAATTCACCCCTCCACTTT	TRBJ1-6	NA	TRBV7-8	NA
CASSWGGAGKNIQYF	TGTGCCAGCAGCTGGGGGGGGGCAGGGAAAAACATTCAGTACTTC	TRBJ2-4	NA	TRBV27	NA
CASSLASTGGGSDTQYF	TGTGCCAGCAGCTTGGCCTCGACGGGCGGGGGGTCAGATACGCAGTATTTT	TRBJ2-3	TRBD2	TRBV5-5	NA
CASSEYQVNEQFF	TGTGCCAGCAGTGAATACCAGGTGAATGAGCAGTTCTTC	TRBJ2-1	NA	TRBV25-1	NA
CASTPRVDQPQHF	TGTGCCAGCACCCCTCGGGTAGATCAGCCCCAGCATTTT	TRBJ1-5	NA	TRBV6-5	once
CASSWGTVNTEAFF	TGTGCCAGCAGTTGGGGGACAGTGAACACTGAAGCTTTCTTT	TRBJ1-1	TRBD1	TRBV6-5	once
CASRDTLQKKGTGGFVNHTGELFF	TGTGCCAGTCGCGATACCCTGCAAAAGAAAGGGACAGGGGGTTTTGTCAACCACACCGGGGAGCTGTTTTTT	TRBJ2-2	TRBD1	TRBV19	NA
CATLKTGVGGYTF	TGTGCCACCCTAAAGACAGGGGTAGGTGGCTACACCTTC	TRBJ1-2	TRBD1	TRBV19	NA
CASSLTPGELFF	TGTGCCAGCAGTCTAACCCCCGGGGAGCTGTTTTTT	TRBJ2-2	NA	TRBV12-3/TRBV12-4	NA
CASSPAGSRYTF	TGCGCCAGCAGCCCCGCAGGATCTCGCTACACCTTC	TRBJ1-2	NA	TRBV4-1	many
CASSLGTGNTQYF	TGTGCCAGCAGTTTGGGGACAGGGAATACGCAGTATTTT	TRBJ2-3	TRBD1	TRBV12-3/TRBV12-4	NA
CASSGAAGTGAYEQYF	TGCGCCAGCAGCGGGGCCGCCGGGACAGGGGCTTACGAGCAGTACTTC	TRBJ2-7	TRBD1	TRBV5-1	few
CASSEARGTGINSPLHF	TGTGCCAGCAGTGAAGCACGGGGGACAGGGATTAATTCACCCCTCCACTTT	TRBJ1-6	TRBD1	TRBV2	NA
CASRRGGREETQYF	TGTGCCAGCAGGAGGGGGGGGCGCGAGGAGACCCAGTACTTC	TRBJ2-5	NA	TRBV2	NA
CASRMGEGLVTEAFF	TGTGCCAGTAGGATGGGGGAGGGGTTGGTCACTGAAGCTTTCTTT	TRBJ1-1	NA	TRBV19	once
CASRSGAYNEQFF	TGTGCCAGCCGCTCGGGGGCCTACAATGAGCAGTTCTTC	TRBJ2-1	NA	TRBV6-6	once
CASREDREGSPLHF	TGTGCCAGCAGGGAGGACAGGGAGGGCTCACCCCTCCACTTT	TRBJ1-6	TRBD1	TRBV6-5	once
CASSLSPSSYNEQFF	TGTGCCAGCAGCTTGAGCCCGAGCTCCTACAATGAGCAGTTCTTC	TRBJ2-1	NA	TRBV5-4	NA
CASSLASQGETQYF	TGTGCCAGCAGCTTAGCCTCACAGGGAGAGACCCAGTACTTC	TRBJ2-5	NA	TRBV7-9	NA
CASSPERGETQYF	TGCGCCAGCAGTCCCGAACGAGGAGAGACCCAGTACTTC	TRBJ2-5	NA	TRBV5-1	NA
CASTSSGANVLTF	TGTGCCAGTACATCCTCTGGGGCCAACGTCCTGACTTTC	TRBJ2-6	NA	TRBV19	NA